One T cell receptor (beta chain) is described in this entry. One entry per CDR3 protein, called by TCRdb with MiXCR from the 5' RACE reads. The repertoire holds fewer than 250,000 distinct CDR3 sequences, roughly 10% seen once, with roughly 5% in the top ten. This sample is part of a study of identical twins. The CDR3 spans 16 residues. The V and J ends lost 4 bases and 3 bases, in that order; junction bases with no gene match: 12. CDR1 SGHRS and CDR2 YFSETQ come from the germline V gene. Material for sequencing was memory (CD45RO+) T cells sorted from blood. The TCR sequence derives from a woman between 18 and 30 years old in good health. J is TRBJ2-7 and V is TRBV5-1; 8 positions agree with TRBD2. The DNA for the CDR3 is TGCGCCAGCAGCCTCAACCCCAGCGGGAGCGGCTACGAGCAGTACTTC. Its translation: CASSLNPSGSGYEQYF.